This note documents a single T cell receptor beta chain sequence. Its antigen is not known. The authors extracted RNA and reverse transcribed it into cDNA as the sequencing template. Only in-frame clones appear in the TCRdb table, and some are missing; sequencing was by immunoSEQ multiplex PCR. Altogether about 210,000 clones are present, 64% being singletons, with the ten largest covering roughly 4.2%. The source of the sample is a study of CD8+ T cells in alopecia areata. Findings of the study overall: Lesional scalp, notably in alopecia totalis/universalis, had clonality above that of normal scalp. Among the top 100, expanded CD8+ clones were significantly decreased by tofacitinib, as was scalp clonality.

V lost 5 bases, J lost 4 bases, and 4 bases stayed unmatched. CDR1 and CDR2 (germline): SGHTA, FQGNSA. This CDR3 has 14 amino acids. As to treatment: oral pan-JAK inhibitor, 5-10 mg twice daily. The sample was CD4+ T cells sorted from blood, taken at week 4, from a patient treated with tofacitinib. The TCR was taken from a human donor with alopecia areata. V gene TRBV7-2 combines with J gene TRBJ2-2, with 7 bases that match TRBD1. The CDR3 sequence: CASSQGQSTGELFF. CDR3 in DNA: TGTGCCAGCAGCCAGGGACAGAGCACCGGGGAGCTGTTTTTT. Together with reference TRBV7-2 and TRBJ2-2, the CDR3 gives the full variable domain: GAGVSQSPSNKVTEKGKDVELRCDPISGHTALYWYRQSLGQGLEFLIYFQGNSAPDKSGLPSDRFSAERTGGSVSTLTIQRTQQEDSAVYLCASSQGQSTGELFFGEGSRLTVL.